A single sample is the source of the 30 T cell receptor beta chains below, sequenced in a study of T cell responses to AZD1222 COVID-19 vaccine. TCRdb's copy holds only in-frame clones and misses some; the assay was immunoSEQ multiplex PCR. The sample shows around 150,000 clones, 92% of them seen only once. The source was peripheral blood, collected on day 0 of MenACWY control vaccination. Source of these receptors: an adult in good health.

J is TRBJ1-5 and V is TRBV24-1; D uncertain. The V gene lost 4 bases and the J gene lost 8 bases, with 11 bases spanning the gap. The CDR3 has 13 amino acids. Germline V gives CDR1 KGHDR, CDR2 SFDVKD. The CDR3, as DNA: TGTGCCACCAGTGACCAAAGGGAGGAGCCCCAGCATTTT. Translated, it gives CATSDQREEPQHF.

The chain uses TRBV5-1 and TRBJ2-7, with 12 bases that match TRBD2. CDR1 is SGHRS and CDR2 is YFSETQ in the germline V gene. The CDR3 consists of 15 residues. J gave up 5 bases and V 0 bases, and 3 bases lay outside the gene matches. CDR3 DNA: TGCGCCAGCAGCTTGGGACTAGCGGGAGTCGACGAGCAGTACTTC. Its protein is CASSLGLAGVDEQYF.

This clone appeared once. This rearrangement joins TRBV7-6 to TRBJ2-5, with 7 bases fitting TRBD2. Germline CDR1 is SGHVS and CDR2 is FNYEAQ. CDR3 size: 14 residues. Unmatched junction bases numbered 8, after V lost 1 base and J lost 9 bases. The CDR3 region is CASSLEAGRGAQYF. CDR3 DNA: TGTGCCAGCAGCTTAGAAGCGGGGAGGGGAGCCCAGTACTTC.

This chain uses TRBV4-2 with TRBJ1-3; D not certain. This CDR3 is 16 amino acids long. The germline gives CDR1 LGHNA, CDR2 YNFKEQ. V was trimmed by 0 bases and J by 3 bases, leaving 12 bases between them. The CDR3, as DNA: TGTGCCAGCAGCCAAGATCAGGCCGGGATTGGAAACACCATATATTTT. It encodes CASSQDQAGIGNTIYF.

In this sample, this clone turned up once. The chain has TRBV5-1 and TRBJ2-1, with TRBD2 matching 9 bases. J gave up 0 bases and V 4 bases, and 5 bases lay outside the gene matches. The CDR3 loop spans 16 amino acids. Germline lookup yields CDR1 SGHRS and CDR2 YFSETQ. The CDR3 DNA sequence: TGCGCCAGCAGCCTTTTACTAGCGGGCTCCTACAATGAGCAGTTCTTC. Protein sequence: CASSLLLAGSYNEQFF.

The rearrangement joins TRBV10-3 to TRBJ2-7, with TRBD2 identical over 13 bases. Germline V gene lookup returns CDR1 ENHRY and CDR2 SYGVKD. This CDR3 has 13 residues. J was trimmed by 7 bases and V by 5 bases; bases with no gene match: 2. The CDR3 loop reads CAISSGLAGEQYF. CDR3 bases: TGTGCCATCAGTTCGGGACTAGCGGGAGAGCAGTACTTC.

The chain has TRBV27 and TRBJ1-4; tentatively, D is TRBD1 (6 bases). The CDR3 extends over 12 amino acids. CDR1 and CDR2 (germline): MNHEY, SMNVEV (reference sequence). V gave up 5 bases and J gave up 10 bases, with 11 bases separating them. CDR3 in amino acids: CASSNTRGKLFF. For the CDR3, the DNA is TGTGCCAGCAGTAACACCAGGGGAAAACTGTTTTTT. Looking up the rest from reference TRBV27 and TRBJ1-4 gives the full variable domain: EAQVTQNPRYLITVTGKKLTVTCSQNMNHEYMSWYRQDPGLGLRQIYYSMNVEVTDKGDVPEGYKVSRKEKRNFPLILESPSPNQTSLYFCASSNTRGKLFFGSGTQLSVL.

The J gene is TRBJ1-4, the V gene TRBV27; TRBD1 aligns across 7 bases. CDR3 length: 15 residues. Germline V gene lookup returns CDR1 MNHEY and CDR2 SMNVEV (reference sequence). Trimming took 2 bases from V and 4 from J; bases not matched to a gene: 4. CDR3 amino acids: CASSLTGQVNEKLFF. The CDR3 region has the DNA TGTGCCAGCAGTTTAACCGGACAGGTTAATGAAAAACTGTTTTTT. Full variable domain (missing parts from reference TRBV27 and TRBJ1-4): EAQVTQNPRYLITVTGKKLTVTCSQNMNHEYMSWYRQDPGLGLRQIYYSMNVEVTDKGDVPEGYKVSRKEKRNFPLILESPSPNQTSLYFCASSLTGQVNEKLFFGSGTQLSVL.

The chain is built from TRBV27 and TRBJ2-5; perhaps TRBD1 as D (6 bases). The germline V gene encodes CDR1 MNHEY and CDR2 SMNVEV (reference sequence). The CDR3 has 15 amino acids. V shed 5 bases and J shed 0 bases, with 13 bases lying between them. CDR3 protein: CASSPRDMDQETQYF. CDR3 DNA sequence: TGTGCCAGCAGTCCCCGGGACATGGACCAAGAGACCCAGTACTTC.

The V call is TRBV30, the J call TRBJ2-6; 9 bases agree with TRBD1. Germline CDR1 GTSNPN, CDR2 SVGIG (reference sequence). The CDR3 has 18 amino acids. V was clipped by 3 bases and J by 3 bases; unmatched bases: 12. DNA of the CDR3: TGTGCCTGGAGGGATCATCAGACAGGGGGAGATGGGGCCAACGTCCTGACTTTC. Translated, it gives CAWRDHQTGGDGANVLTF.

V is TRBV27 and J is TRBJ2-7, with 7 bases fitting TRBD2. The germline CDR1 and CDR2 sequences are MNHEY and SMNVEV (reference sequence). Trimming removed 5 bases from V and 4 bases from J; junction bases left unmatched: 8. The CDR3 is made up of 14 amino acids. The DNA for the CDR3 is TGTGCCAGCAGTCCCCTAGCGGAAGGGTACGAGCAGTACTTC. Its translation: CASSPLAEGYEQYF.

The J gene is TRBJ2-7, the V gene TRBV7-9; D call uncertain. The CDR3 is 12 residues long. Germline V lookup: CDR1 SEHNR, CDR2 FQNEAQ (reference sequence). Trimming stripped 5 bases from V and 6 bases from J, with 11 bases between. The CDR3 loop is CASSPLAPEQYF. The CDR3, as DNA: TGTGCCAGCAGCCCTCTGGCTCCCGAGCAGTACTTC.

This clone appeared a single time. V gene TRBV15 combines with J gene TRBJ2-1; 9 nucleotides line up with TRBD2. The V gene's germline CDR1 is LNHNV and CDR2 YYDKDF (reference sequence). This CDR3 comprises 18 residues. Unmatched junction bases numbered 15, after V lost 5 bases and J lost 4 bases. The CDR3 nucleotides read TGTGCCACCAGCGATAGAGGGGGCGGGAGGGCTTCTTACAATGAGCAGTTCTTC. The encoded protein is CATSDRGGGRASYNEQFF.

This chain links TRBV28 with TRBJ2-7; possibly TRBD2 for D (5 bases). Germline CDR1 MDHEN, CDR2 SYDVKM. Trimming took 4 bases from V and 2 from J, leaving 21 bases between them. This CDR3 comprises 17 residues. CDR3 bases: TGTGCCAGCAGTTCCCGAGGAGGCGGTTCCCAACCCTACGAGCAGTACTTC. This translates into CASSSRGGGSQPYEQYF.

The rearrangement links TRBV7-9 to TRBJ2-2, with a tentative D call TRBD2 (7 bases). V was pared by 7 bases and J by 4 bases, with 13 bases between. There are 14 residues in the CDR3. The germline V gene encodes CDR1 SEHNR and CDR2 FQNEAQ (reference sequence). CDR3 nucleotides: TGTGCCAGCACCCTCGGGGGGCTCACCGGGGAGCTGTTTTTT. Translating gives CASTLGGLTGELFF.

This rearrangement joins TRBV20-1 to TRBJ1-6; D not resolved. Trimming removed 3 bases at V and 5 bases at J, with 11 bases between. The CDR3 runs 14 residues. The V gene's germline CDR1 is DFQATT and CDR2 SNEGSKA (reference sequence). The CDR3 spells CSASNHGNNSPLHF. CDR3 coding DNA: TGCAGTGCTAGTAATCACGGCAATAATTCACCCCTCCACTTT.

The V and J genes are TRBV19 and TRBJ1-2, with D unresolved. The V end was cut by 8 bases, the J end by 5 bases, with 15 bases between. Germline V gives CDR1 LNHDA, CDR2 SQIVND (reference sequence). The CDR3 totals 13 residues. CDR3 loop: CASEEGGNYGYTF. The CDR3 nucleotides read TGTGCCAGTGAGGAGGGAGGGAATTATGGCTACACCTTC.

The chain uses TRBV7-9 and TRBJ1-2; D unclear. This CDR3 is 14 amino acids long. The germline V gene encodes CDR1 SEHNR and CDR2 FQNEAQ (reference sequence). Trimming took 8 bases from V and 0 from J, leaving 13 bases between them. The CDR3 loop reads CASLPAYPNYGYTF. The CDR3 nucleotides are TGTGCCAGCTTGCCGGCATACCCTAACTATGGCTACACCTTC. The full variable domain, with the rest looked up from reference TRBV7-9 and TRBJ1-2, is DTGVSQNPRHKITKRGQNVTFRCDPISEHNRLYWYRQTLGQGPEFLTYFQNEAQLEKSRLLSDRFSAERPKGSFSTLEIQRTEQGDSAMYLCASLPAYPNYGYTFGSGTRLTVV.

The chain is built from TRBV6-1 and TRBJ1-2; 8 nucleotides line up with TRBD1. The ends lost 0 bases at V and 4 bases at J; junction bases unmatched: 13. Germline V gene sequence: CDR1 MNHNS, CDR2 SASEGT. The CDR3 contains 18 residues. The CDR3 DNA reads TGTGCCAGCAGTGAAGCGCAGTCAGGGGGCGCGGGACCCTATGGCTACACCTTC. It encodes CASSEAQSGGAGPYGYTF.

The V and J genes are TRBV6-1 and TRBJ1-1, with a possible D match to TRBD1 (5 bases). The CDR3 has 14 residues. V gave up 2 bases and J gave up 5 bases, with 12 bases separating them. In germline, CDR1 is MNHNS, CDR2 SASEGT. The CDR3 nucleotides read TGTGCCAGCAGTGAACCGGGACGGGGAACTGAAGCTTTCTTT. It translates to CASSEPGRGTEAFF.

V is TRBV10-3 and J is TRBJ1-5, with 9 bases identical to TRBD1. V shed 4 bases and J 6 bases; nucleotides not matched to a gene: 4. CDR1 is ENHRY and CDR2 is SYGVKD in the germline V gene. CDR3 size: 14 residues. CDR3: CAISGQGGTQPQHF. Here the CDR3 DNA reads TGTGCCATCAGTGGACAGGGGGGAACTCAGCCCCAGCATTTT.

The V call is TRBV11-3, the J call TRBJ2-1; 11 positions agree with TRBD2. The V and J ends lost 4 bases and 9 bases, in that order; junction bases with no gene match: 8. The CDR3 consists of 15 residues. Germline assignment: CDR1 SGHNT and CDR2 YENEEA. CDR3 bases: TGTGCCAGCAGCTCGGGGGGGACTAGCGGTATTGAGCAGTTCTTC. Residues: CASSSGGTSGIEQFF.

The chain has TRBV27 and TRBJ1-1; possible D gene TRBD1, 5 bases. The CDR3 is 13 amino acids. V dropped 2 bases and J dropped 4 bases, with 8 bases sitting between them. Per germline, CDR1 MNHEY and CDR2 SMNVEV (reference sequence). The CDR3 loop is CASSLGGSTEAFF. CDR3 coding DNA: TGTGCCAGCAGTTTAGGGGGGAGCACTGAAGCTTTCTTT.

This chain uses TRBV2 with TRBJ2-7, with D uncertain. This CDR3 is 13 amino acids long. CDR1 is SNHLY and CDR2 is FYNNEI in the germline V gene. The V end was cut by 1 base, the J end by 2 bases, with 6 bases between. CDR3 protein: CASSEGLPYEQYF. The CDR3 DNA is TGTGCCAGCAGTGAAGGATTGCCCTACGAGCAGTACTTC.

This clone was seen a single time. The V and J genes are TRBV19 and TRBJ2-7, with 7 bases identical to TRBD2. The CDR3 is 14 amino acids. V lost 3 bases, J lost 5 bases, and 7 bases stayed unmatched. Germline CDR1 reads LNHDA; CDR2 reads SQIVND (reference sequence). The CDR3 DNA follows: TGTGCCAGTAGTATTCGGGACTATGGTAACGAGCAGTACTTC. This translates into CASSIRDYGNEQYF. Together with reference TRBV19 and TRBJ2-7, the CDR3 gives the full variable domain: DGGITQSPKYLFRKEGQNVTLSCEQNLNHDAMYWYRQDPGQGLRLIYYSQIVNDFQKGDIAEGYSVSREKKESFPLTVTSAQKNPTAFYLCASSIRDYGNEQYFGPGTRLTVT.

The chain links TRBV11-3 to TRBJ1-4; D may be TRBD1 (6 bases). CDR1 is SGHNT and CDR2 is YENEEA in the germline V gene. The CDR3 length is 14 residues. With 5 bases removed from V and 7 bases from J, the gap between germline ends came to 14 bases. CDR3 sequence (DNA): TGTGCCAGCAGCCAAAGGGGGACACTTGAAAAACTGTTTTTT. This encodes CASSQRGTLEKLFF.

The gene calls are TRBV18 and TRBJ1-1; TRBD1 agrees at 9 bases. Germline trimming cut 4 bases from V and 5 bases from J; bases unmatched to any gene: 5. This CDR3 has 14 amino acids. Germline CDR1 is KGHSH and CDR2 is LQKENI. As DNA, the CDR3 is TGTGCCAGCTCACTTGGGACAGGGAGTACTGAAGCTTTCTTT. Its protein is CASSLGTGSTEAFF.

For the CDR3, the DNA is TGTGCCAGCTCACCGGGCCGGGAAGCTTTCTTT. Amino acids: CASSPGREAFF. The V and J genes are TRBV18 and TRBJ1-1; the D is unclear. V was clipped by 3 bases and J by 8 bases, with 7 bases between them. The CDR3 has 11 amino acids. Germline values: CDR1 KGHSH, CDR2 LQKENI. The full variable domain, rest sourced from reference TRBV18 and TRBJ1-1, is NAGVMQNPRHLVRRRGQEARLRCSPMKGHSHVYWYRQLPEEGLKFMVYLQKENIIDESGMPKERFSAEFPKEGPSILRIQQVVRGDSAAYFCASSPGREAFFGQGTRLTVV.

In DNA, the CDR3 is TGTGCCAGCAGCGTAGGAGTGGGAGTGGGAAATGAGCAGTTCTTC. Translated: CASSVGVGVGNEQFF. The V and J genes are TRBV9 and TRBJ2-1; TRBD2 is a possible D gene (5 bases). In germline, CDR1 is SGDLS, CDR2 YYNGEE. This CDR3 has 15 residues. Trimming shortened V by 0 bases and J by 7 bases, and 14 bases separated the two germline ends.

The chain couples TRBV5-8 to TRBJ1-1; unclear D gene. The CDR3 is made up of 14 amino acids. Trimming left V 3 bases short and J 4 bases short, with 13 bases between. CDR1 is SGHTS, CDR2 YDEGEE, per germline. DNA of the CDR3: TGTGCCAGCAGCTGGACTTCACGGGCCACTGAAGCTTTCTTT. Translation: CASSWTSRATEAFF.